The rows below give T cell receptor beta chains drawn from one sample of a study of blood T cell repertoires in COVID-19. TCRdb's table, derived via immunoSEQ multiplex PCR, lists solely in-frame clones and lacks some. The sample lists a few hundred thousand clones; around 90% were seen once. Material for sequencing was peripheral blood. The receptors were sampled from a woman in her thirties with COVID-19, enrolled during active disease. The CDR3 runs from the conserved cysteine through the conserved F or W. D genes are given only for firm matches. Clone size is shown for a subset of rows, as once, few, many or a class of expanded clone.

V,size,J,D,CDR3,DNA
TRBV30,-,TRBJ2-3,TRBD2,CAWVAGVYTDTQYF,TGTGCCTGGGTAGCGGGAGTATACACAGATACGCAGTATTTT
TRBV9,-,TRBJ2-1,TRBD2,CASSERLAGESYNEQFF,TGTGCCAGCAGCGAGCGACTAGCGGGAGAGTCCTACAATGAGCAGTTCTTC
TRBV27,-,TRBJ2-1,TRBD2,CASSFDGTSGRGGEQFF,TGTGCCAGCAGTTTTGACGGGACTAGCGGGAGGGGAGGGGAGCAGTTCTTC
TRBV27,-,TRBJ2-5,TRBD2,CASRSLAGVWETQYF,TGTGCCAGCAGATCACTAGCGGGAGTGTGGGAGACCCAGTACTTC
TRBV28,once,TRBJ2-2,-,CASSLGHFTGELFF,TGTGCCAGCAGTTTAGGGCACTTCACCGGGGAGCTGTTTTTT
TRBV11-2,few,TRBJ2-1,-,CASSLDLNEQFF,TGTGCCAGCAGCTTAGATCTTAATGAGCAGTTCTTC
TRBV9,-,TRBJ1-1,-,CASSVGGPMNTEAFF,TGTGCCAGCAGCGTAGGTGGGCCAATGAACACTGAAGCTTTCTTT
TRBV10-1,-,TRBJ1-1,TRBD1,CASSEKRAEDRGGSTEAFF,TGCGCCAGCAGTGAGAAAAGGGCGGAGGACAGGGGGGGGAGCACTGAAGCTTTCTTT
TRBV28,-,TRBJ1-1,TRBD1,CASSFRTGDTEAFF,TGTGCCAGCAGTTTCCGGACAGGGGACACTGAAGCTTTCTTT
TRBV15,-,TRBJ1-2,TRBD1,CATSRGQGLYGYTF,TGTGCCACCAGCAGGGGACAGGGTCTCTATGGCTACACCTTC
TRBV20-1,-,TRBJ1-3,-,CSARILDTIYF,TGCAGTGCTCGGATTCTAGACACCATATATTTT
TRBV10-3,-,TRBJ1-1,-,CAISESFGTSNTEAFF,TGTGCCATCAGTGAGTCTTTCGGGACATCGAACACTGAAGCTTTCTTT
TRBV3-1/TRBV3-2,-,TRBJ2-1,-,CASSQVPGTINNEQFF,TGTGCCAGCAGCCAAGTTCCCGGGACAATAAACAATGAGCAGTTCTTC
TRBV27,-,TRBJ1-1,-,CASSFGGWGEAFF,TGTGCCAGCAGTTTTGGAGGGTGGGGTGAAGCTTTCTTT
TRBV12-3/TRBV12-4,-,TRBJ1-3,-,CASSSLGGNTIYF,TGTGCCAGCAGTTCCCTAGGTGGAAACACCATATATTTT
TRBV5-1,-,TRBJ1-4,TRBD1,CASSFGQGGREKLFF,TGCGCCAGCAGTTTCGGACAGGGCGGCCGGGAAAAACTGTTTTTT
TRBV3-1/TRBV3-2,few,TRBJ2-7,-,CASSQSTTIYEQYF,TGTGCCAGCAGCCAATCGACAACCATCTACGAGCAGTACTTC
TRBV7-8,-,TRBJ1-2,-,CASSLDWPGSALEGYTF,TGTGCCAGCAGCTTAGACTGGCCAGGATCGGCTCTCGAGGGCTACACCTTC
TRBV5-1,-,TRBJ1-2,TRBD1,CASSLEADRAHYGYTF,TGCGCCAGCAGCTTGGAAGCGGACAGGGCGCACTATGGCTACACCTTC
TRBV2,few,TRBJ1-1,TRBD1,CASKTGQGAAEAFF,TGTGCCAGCAAAACGGGACAGGGCGCCGCTGAAGCTTTCTTT
TRBV28,-,TRBJ2-5,TRBD2,CASSLFGTSGRAVGTQYF,TGTGCCAGCAGTTTATTTGGTACTAGCGGGAGGGCCGTGGGGACCCAGTACTTC
TRBV24-1,-,TRBJ2-5,-,CATSDPPGQPQETQYF,TGTGCCACCAGTGACCCACCGGGACAACCGCAAGAGACCCAGTACTTC
TRBV30,-,TRBJ2-5,TRBD2,CAWSNSGRWETQYF,TGTGCCTGGAGTAATAGCGGGAGGTGGGAGACCCAGTACTTC
TRBV5-6,-,TRBJ1-2,TRBD1,CASSYGPGQGADYGYTF,TGTGCCAGCAGCTACGGCCCGGGACAGGGGGCTGACTATGGCTACACCTTC
TRBV7-9,once,TRBJ1-1,TRBD1,CASSTDRGPNTEAFF,TGTGCCAGCAGCACTGACAGGGGGCCAAACACTGAAGCTTTCTTT
TRBV19,-,TRBJ1-5,-,CASSGRETAYQPQHF,TGTGCCAGTAGTGGGCGAGAGACAGCATATCAGCCCCAGCATTTT
TRBV7-3,-,TRBJ2-7,-,CASSFGAGSTYEQYF,TGTGCCAGCAGCTTCGGTGCGGGGTCCACCTACGAGCAGTACTTC
TRBV25-1,-,TRBJ2-3,-,CASSEAGRGDTQYF,TGTGCCAGCAGTGAAGCGGGGCGTGGAGATACGCAGTATTTT
TRBV5-5,-,TRBJ1-1,-,CASSLEFGLNTEAFF,TGTGCCAGCAGCTTGGAGTTCGGGTTGAACACTGAAGCTTTCTTT
TRBV9,-,TRBJ2-2,TRBD1,CASSIRPGTGSGNTGELFF,TGTGCCAGCAGCATCCGTCCCGGGACAGGGAGCGGGAACACCGGGGAGCTGTTTTTT
TRBV10-2,-,TRBJ1-4,TRBD1,CASRGQGTNEKLFF,TGCGCCAGCAGAGGACAGGGGACTAATGAAAAACTGTTTTTT
TRBV9,-,TRBJ1-2,TRBD1,CASSPRTGYGYTF,TGTGCCAGCAGCCCTAGGACAGGATATGGCTACACCTTC
TRBV27,-,TRBJ2-4,-,CASSPDSPVKNIQYF,TGTGCCAGCAGCCCCGACTCACCCGTCAAAAACATTCAGTACTTC
TRBV3-1/TRBV3-2,-,TRBJ2-2,TRBD1,CASSPRQGGTGELFF,TGTGCCAGCAGCCCCAGACAGGGTGGCACCGGGGAGCTGTTTTTT
TRBV18,few,TRBJ2-7,TRBD1,CASSLLQGEYEQYF,TGTGCCAGCTCACTTTTACAGGGGGAGTACGAGCAGTACTTC
TRBV30,-,TRBJ1-4,TRBD1,CAWRKQGALEKLFF,TGTGCCTGGAGAAAACAGGGGGCACTCGAAAAACTGTTTTTT
TRBV5-1,-,TRBJ2-3,-,CASSLWGSPTDTQYF,TGCGCCAGCAGCTTATGGGGCTCGCCCACAGATACGCAGTATTTT
TRBV6-5,-,TRBJ2-3,TRBD2,CASSWTSGTDTQYF,TGTGCCAGCAGTTGGACTAGCGGGACAGATACGCAGTATTTT
TRBV10-3,-,TRBJ1-4,TRBD1,CATLPGQGAGDEKLFF,TGTGCCACTTTGCCGGGACAGGGGGCGGGGGATGAAAAACTGTTTTTT
TRBV4-2,few,TRBJ2-3,-,CASSQILSGDTQYF,TGTGCCAGCAGCCAAATCCTCAGCGGAGATACGCAGTATTTT
TRBV27,once,TRBJ2-7,-,CASSPGQSSYEQYF,TGTGCCAGCAGCCCCGGACAGAGCTCCTACGAGCAGTACTTC
TRBV5-6,-,TRBJ2-1,TRBD2,CASSPSSGRNWGNEQFF,TGTGCCAGCAGCCCCAGTAGCGGGAGGAATTGGGGCAATGAGCAGTTCTTC
TRBV19,-,TRBJ1-1,-,CASRPSDSYPEAFF,TGTGCCAGTAGGCCGTCCGACAGTTATCCTGAAGCTTTCTTT
TRBV5-6,-,TRBJ1-4,TRBD1,CASSSGGDEKLFF,TGTGCCAGCAGCTCAGGGGGAGATGAAAAACTGTTTTTT
TRBV19,-,TRBJ1-1,TRBD1,CASSGPGQGNTEAFF,TGTGCCAGTAGCGGACCGGGACAGGGAAACACTGAAGCTTTCTTT
TRBV6-5,-,TRBJ2-3,-,CASSQATGTDTQYF,TGTGCCAGCAGCCAAGCAACAGGGACAGATACGCAGTATTTT
TRBV5-4,-,TRBJ2-1,TRBD2,CASSGGLADYNEQFF,TGTGCCAGCAGCGGGGGACTAGCGGATTACAATGAGCAGTTCTTC
TRBV11-2,-,TRBJ1-1,-,CASSAAPNTEAFF,TGTGCCAGCAGCGCAGCGCCGAACACTGAAGCTTTCTTT